This TCR beta chain comes out of a study of blood T cell repertoires in COVID-19 (dated by TCRdb to the early 2020s). Regarding the study in general: Samples covering the acute and convalescent phases of COVID-19 were provided by collaborators in the United States, Italy and Spain. The repertoires were released in a freely available public database intended as a resource for research on the immune response to SARS-CoV-2. The samples were drawn from two sources: the first 160 participants of the ongoing ImmuneRACE study, and over 950 subjects contributed by 6 global collaborators. HLA class I and class II types, where available, came from metadata supplied by the sample provider rather than from assay-based typing. The dataset comprised deeply sampled blood TCRbeta repertoires from subjects exposed to, actively infected with, or recovered from COVID-19. The prospective study material was composed of cDNA or gDNA derived from T cells, B-cell-depleted T cells, or PBMCs. A de-identified subject ID, COVID-19 status, age in years and sex were almost always included in the sample metadata.

At one collaborating source in Seattle, patients were enrolled during active infection and were followed longitudinally through the course of disease. Each collaborating institution followed its own protocols to collect whole blood in K2EDTA tubes. For TCRbeta analysis, collaborators shipped samples in one of three forms: frozen whole blood, isolated PBMCs, or DNA extracted from either of those sample types. TCRbeta CDR3 regions were amplified from genomic DNA by means of the immunoSEQ Assay, a bias-controlled multiplex PCR. The authors' pipeline ran thus. The number of nucleated cells in each sample was estimated from the amplification of reference gene primers within the assay. Sequence reads were collapsed and filtered to measure the absolute abundance of every unique TCRbeta CDR3 rearrangement. For each sample, productive Simpson clonality was calculated as the square root of Simpson's diversity index over productive rearrangements. Entries here come from immuneACCESS through TCRdb and include only in-frame sequences with V and J called. Some clones fail to appear in such tables; in the studies checked, an unresolved V gene covers under half of the shortfall, and the cause of the remainder is unknown. For V, J and clone size, that table is used; D and trimming come from the DNA. The sample profile shows 150,000 to 200,000 clones; more than 80% of them were found once. The ten largest clones represent around 2% of the sample.

With respect to this clone: Its target antigen remains unknown. No base quality values were provided; no much bigger clone lies one nucleotide off.

Spanning cysteine to phenylalanine, the CDR3 consists of 14 amino acids. Just the 42-base CDR3 DNA is kept, in frame starting at base 1. CDR1 LNHDA and CDR2 SQIVND are derived from the germline V gene (reference sequence). V is reduced by 5 bases and J by 7 bases, leaving a spacing of 17 bases between them. What the work shows at the level of the full study, not this receptor alone: The amount of clinical and demographic metadata varied by source and participant and was provided uncurated.

The rearrangement combines TRBV19 with TRBJ1-2; the D region possibly corresponds to TRBD1 (5 bases align). Sequenced sample: peripheral blood. The TCR sequence derives from a woman aged 60 to 75 with COVID-19, enrolled during active disease. The DNA sequence is as follows: TGTGCCAGTAGTCATCAGGGCCTGACGAGTGGCTACACCTTC. It translates to CASSHQGLTSGYTF.